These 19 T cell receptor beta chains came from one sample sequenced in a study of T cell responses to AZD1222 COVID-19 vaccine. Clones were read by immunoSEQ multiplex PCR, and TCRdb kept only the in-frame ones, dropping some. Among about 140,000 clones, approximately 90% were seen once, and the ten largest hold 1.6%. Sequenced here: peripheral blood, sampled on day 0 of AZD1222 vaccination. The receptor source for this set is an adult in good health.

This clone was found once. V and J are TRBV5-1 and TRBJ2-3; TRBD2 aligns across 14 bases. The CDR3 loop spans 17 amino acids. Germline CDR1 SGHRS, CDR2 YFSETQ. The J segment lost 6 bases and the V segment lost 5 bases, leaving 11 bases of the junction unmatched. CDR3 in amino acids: CASRPSTSGGAGDTQYF. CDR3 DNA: TGCGCCAGCAGACCATCGACTAGCGGGGGGGCTGGCGATACGCAGTATTTT.

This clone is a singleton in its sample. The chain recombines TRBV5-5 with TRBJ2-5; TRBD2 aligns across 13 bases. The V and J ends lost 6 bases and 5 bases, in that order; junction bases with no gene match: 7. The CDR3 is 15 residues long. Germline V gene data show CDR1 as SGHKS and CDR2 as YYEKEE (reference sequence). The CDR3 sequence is CASIGLAGVAETQYF. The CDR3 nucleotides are TGTGCCAGCATCGGACTAGCGGGAGTTGCGGAGACCCAGTACTTC.

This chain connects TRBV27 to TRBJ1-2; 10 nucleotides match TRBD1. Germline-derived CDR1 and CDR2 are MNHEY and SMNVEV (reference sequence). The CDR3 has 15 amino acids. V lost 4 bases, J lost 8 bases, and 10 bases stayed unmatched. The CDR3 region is CASSSLTGDRGGYTF. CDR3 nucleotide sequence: TGTGCCAGCAGTTCGCTCACCGGGGACAGGGGAGGCTACACCTTC.

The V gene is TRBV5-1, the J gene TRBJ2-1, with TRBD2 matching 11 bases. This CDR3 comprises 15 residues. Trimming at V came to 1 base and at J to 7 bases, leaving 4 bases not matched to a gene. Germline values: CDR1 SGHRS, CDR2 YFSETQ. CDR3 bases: TGCGCCAGCAGCTTGTTAGCGGGAGGGTCTAATGAGCAGTTCTTC. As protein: CASSLLAGGSNEQFF.

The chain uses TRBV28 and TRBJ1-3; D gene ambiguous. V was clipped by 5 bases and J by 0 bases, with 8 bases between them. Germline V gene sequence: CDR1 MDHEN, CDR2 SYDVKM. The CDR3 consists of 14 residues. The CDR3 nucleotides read TGTGCCAGCAGTCCTGCCAGCTCTGGAAACACCATATATTTT. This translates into CASSPASSGNTIYF.

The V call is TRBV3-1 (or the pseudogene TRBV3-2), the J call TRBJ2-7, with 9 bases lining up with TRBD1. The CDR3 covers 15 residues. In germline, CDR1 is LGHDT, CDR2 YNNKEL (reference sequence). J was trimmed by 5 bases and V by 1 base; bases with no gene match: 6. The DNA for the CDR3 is TGTGCCAGCAGCCAAGGGGACAGGGCCTTCGACGAGCAGTACTTC. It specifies CASSQGDRAFDEQYF.

CDR3 DNA sequence: TGTGCCAGCAGCCCGACAGTCTATGGCTACACCTTC. This sequence encodes CASSPTVYGYTF. The chain carries TRBV7-2 and TRBJ1-2; TRBD1 might be the D (5 bases). Germline CDR1 is SGHTA and CDR2 is FQGNSA. The CDR3 has 12 residues. V lost 5 bases and J lost 4, with 8 bases in between.

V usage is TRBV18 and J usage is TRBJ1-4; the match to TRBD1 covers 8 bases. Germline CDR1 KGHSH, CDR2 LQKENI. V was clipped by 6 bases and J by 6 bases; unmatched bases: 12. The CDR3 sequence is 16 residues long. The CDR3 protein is CASSRTQGAIDEKLFF. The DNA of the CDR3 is TGTGCCAGCTCGCGCACGCAGGGGGCGATAGATGAAAAACTGTTTTTT. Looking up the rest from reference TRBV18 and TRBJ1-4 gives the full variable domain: NAGVMQNPRHLVRRRGQEARLRCSPMKGHSHVYWYRQLPEEGLKFMVYLQKENIIDESGMPKERFSAEFPKEGPSILRIQQVVRGDSAAYFCASSRTQGAIDEKLFFGSGTQLSVL.

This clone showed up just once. This CDR3 is CASSLAGSQETQYF. The CDR3 DNA is TGTGCCAGCAGCTTAGCAGGGAGTCAAGAGACCCAGTACTTC. The rearrangement uses TRBV7-2 and TRBJ2-5; TRBD2 might be the D (5 bases). The germline CDR1 and CDR2 sequences are SGHTA and FQGNSA. Deletions cut 0 bases from V and 2 bases from J, with 7 bases between. This CDR3 contains 14 residues.

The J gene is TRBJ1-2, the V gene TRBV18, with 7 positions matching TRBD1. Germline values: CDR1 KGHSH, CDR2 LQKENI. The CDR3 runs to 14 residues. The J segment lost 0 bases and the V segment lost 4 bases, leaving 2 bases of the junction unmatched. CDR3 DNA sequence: TGTGCCAGCTCACGACAGGGATCTAACTATGGCTACACCTTC. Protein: CASSRQGSNYGYTF.

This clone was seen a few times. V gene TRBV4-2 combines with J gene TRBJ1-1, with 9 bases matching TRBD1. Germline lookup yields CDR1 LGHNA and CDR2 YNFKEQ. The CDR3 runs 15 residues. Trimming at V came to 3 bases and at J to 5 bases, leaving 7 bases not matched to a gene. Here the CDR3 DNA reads TGTGCCAGCAGCCATGACAGACAGGGGGGGACTGAAGCTTTCTTT. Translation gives CASSHDRQGGTEAFF.

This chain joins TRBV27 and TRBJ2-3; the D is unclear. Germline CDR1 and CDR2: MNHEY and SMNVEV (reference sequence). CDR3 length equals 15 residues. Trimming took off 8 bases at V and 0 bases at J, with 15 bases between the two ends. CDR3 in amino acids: CASRRRETSTDTQYF. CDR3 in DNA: TGTGCCAGCCGTCGGCGCGAAACTAGCACAGATACGCAGTATTTT.

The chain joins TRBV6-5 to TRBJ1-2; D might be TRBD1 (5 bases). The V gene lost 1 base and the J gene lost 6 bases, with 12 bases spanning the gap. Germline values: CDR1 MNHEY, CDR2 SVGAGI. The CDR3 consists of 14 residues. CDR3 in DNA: TGTGCCAGCAGTTACTTCCCCAGGGCTGATGGCTACACCTTC. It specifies CASSYFPRADGYTF.

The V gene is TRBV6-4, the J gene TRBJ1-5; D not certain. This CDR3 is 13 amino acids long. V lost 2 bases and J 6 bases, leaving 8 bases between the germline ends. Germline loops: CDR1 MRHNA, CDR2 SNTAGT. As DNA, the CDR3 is TGTGCCAGCAGTGACCCCATTCGTCAGCCCCAGCATTTT. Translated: CASSDPIRQPQHF.

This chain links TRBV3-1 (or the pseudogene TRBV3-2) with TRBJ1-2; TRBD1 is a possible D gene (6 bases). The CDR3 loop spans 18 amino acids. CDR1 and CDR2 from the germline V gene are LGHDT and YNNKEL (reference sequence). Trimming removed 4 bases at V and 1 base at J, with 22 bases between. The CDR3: CASSPSQGIRTVNYGYTF. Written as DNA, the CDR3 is TGTGCCAGCAGCCCTTCACAAGGGATTCGGACAGTTAACTATGGCTACACCTTC.

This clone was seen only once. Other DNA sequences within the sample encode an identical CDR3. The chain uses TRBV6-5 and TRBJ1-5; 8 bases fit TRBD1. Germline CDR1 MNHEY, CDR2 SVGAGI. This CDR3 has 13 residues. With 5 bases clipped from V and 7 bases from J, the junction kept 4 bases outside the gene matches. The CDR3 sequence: CASSPQGGQPQHF. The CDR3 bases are TGTGCCAGCAGTCCACAGGGGGGCCAGCCCCAGCATTTT.

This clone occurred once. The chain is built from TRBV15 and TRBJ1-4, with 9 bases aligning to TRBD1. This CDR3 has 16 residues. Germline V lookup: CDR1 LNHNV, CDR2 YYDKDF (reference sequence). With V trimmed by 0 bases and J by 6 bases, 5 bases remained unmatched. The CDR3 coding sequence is TGTGCCACCAGCAGAGATCACACAGGGGGCGATGAAAAACTGTTTTTT. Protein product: CATSRDHTGGDEKLFF.

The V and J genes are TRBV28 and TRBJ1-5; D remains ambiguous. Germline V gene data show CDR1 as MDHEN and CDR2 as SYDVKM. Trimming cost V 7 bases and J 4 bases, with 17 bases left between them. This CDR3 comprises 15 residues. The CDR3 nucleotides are TGTGCCAGCAATGGGGTCGGAACATTAAATCAGCCCCAGCATTTT. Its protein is CASNGVGTLNQPQHF.

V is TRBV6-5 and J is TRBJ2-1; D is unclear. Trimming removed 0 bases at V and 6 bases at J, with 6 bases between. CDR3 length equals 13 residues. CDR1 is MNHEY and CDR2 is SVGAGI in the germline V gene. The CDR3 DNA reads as TGTGCCAGCAGTTACTCGATTCGCAATGAGCAGTTCTTC. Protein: CASSYSIRNEQFF.